The clone carrying this T cell receptor beta chain was recorded only once. Its antigen is not identified. V was trimmed by 6 bases and J by 9 bases, leaving 15 bases between them. CDR3 length equals 13 residues. Germline V gene data show CDR1 as MDHEN and CDR2 as SYDVKM. The data belong to a study of CD8+ T cells in alopecia areata. Study-wide context: The study gave treated patients oral tofacitinib at 5 to 10 mg twice daily. Study findings and constraints: Resident alphabeta T cells of normal skin are also sequenced in scalp samples.

Extracted from the samples, RNA was reverse transcribed into cDNA to serve as the sequencing template. Sequenced by immunoSEQ multiplex PCR; TCRdb stores in-frame clones only, minus some. The table shows 65,000 to 70,000 clones, with 50% to 75% occurring only once. The rearrangement links TRBV28 to TRBJ2-1; tentatively, D is TRBD1 (6 bases). This TCR was recovered from a human donor with alopecia areata. The sequenced sample was CD8+ T cells sorted from blood, obtained at week 0. CDR3 nucleotides: TGTGCCAGCAGCCTCGAGGGGGACGGTGAGCAGTTCTTC. This sequence encodes CASSLEGDGEQFF.